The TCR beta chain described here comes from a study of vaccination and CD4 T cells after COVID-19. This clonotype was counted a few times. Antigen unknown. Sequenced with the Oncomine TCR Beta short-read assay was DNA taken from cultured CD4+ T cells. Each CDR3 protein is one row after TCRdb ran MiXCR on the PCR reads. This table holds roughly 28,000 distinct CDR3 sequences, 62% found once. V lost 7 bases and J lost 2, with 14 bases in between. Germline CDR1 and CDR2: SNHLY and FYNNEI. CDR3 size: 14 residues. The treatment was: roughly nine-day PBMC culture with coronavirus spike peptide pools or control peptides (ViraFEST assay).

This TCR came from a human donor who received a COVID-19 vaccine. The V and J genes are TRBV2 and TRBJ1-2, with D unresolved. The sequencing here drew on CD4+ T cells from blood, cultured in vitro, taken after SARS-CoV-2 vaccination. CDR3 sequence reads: CASIGSPQNYGYTF. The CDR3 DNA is TGTGCCAGCATCGGTAGTCCACAGAACTATGGCTACACCTTC. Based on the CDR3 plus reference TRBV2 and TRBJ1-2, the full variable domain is EPEVTQTPSHQVTQMGQEVILRCVPISNHLYFYWYRQILGQKVEFLVSFYNNEISEKSEIFDDQFSVERPDGSNFTLKIRSTKLEDSAMYFCASIGSPQNYGYTFGSGTRLTVV.